The subject of this entry is one T cell receptor beta chain. The source of the sample is a study of blood T cell repertoires in COVID-19. As for the study in general: Spain, Italy and the United States supplied samples that represented acute and convalescent COVID-19.

In the authors' workflow: Estimation of nucleated cell counts relied on the amplification of reference gene primers. TCRdb keeps only in-frame clones here, not all; method: immunoSEQ multiplex PCR. The D gene and trimming were derived from the DNA, and the V and J assignments and clone size from that table. The sample includes about 300,000 clones, 70% to 90% of them seen just once. The sequence derives from a young woman who had recovered from COVID-19. The specimen sequenced was peripheral blood.

Written as DNA, the CDR3 is TGTGCCAGCAGTAAGGGACAGGGAGCCTATTTTGGCTACGAGCAGTACTTC. Its protein is CASSKGQGAYFGYEQYF. The chain is built from TRBV28 and TRBJ2-7; 9 bases are shared with TRBD1. The trim removed 5 bases at V and 3 bases at J, leaving 14 bases unmatched. The CDR3 has 17 residues. Germline V gene lookup returns CDR1 MDHEN and CDR2 SYDVKM.